Listed below are T cell receptor beta chains from one sample, sequenced in a study of beta chain features in type 1 diabetes. Clones were read by immunoSEQ multiplex PCR, and TCRdb kept only the in-frame ones, dropping some. The data contain 640,000 or so clones, about an eighth of them singletons. The sequenced material came from naive CD4+ T cells from blood. Receptors were obtained from a young man with type 1 diabetes. Each CDR3 is given with its conserved first and last residue. The D gene is left open where the match is weak. The listing skips clone size in some rows; elsewhere it reads once, few, many or a size class.

j_call clone_size v_call d_call cdr3_length cdr3_aa cdr3_nt
TRBJ2-3 NA TRBV5-1 TRBD2 18 CASRHLAGGSSGTDTQYF TGCGCCAGCAGACATTTAGCGGGGGGCAGTAGCGGAACAGATACGCAGTATTTT
TRBJ2-5 NA TRBV15 TRBD2 14 CATSIHSGGQTQYF TGTGCCACCAGCATTCACTCGGGAGGACAGACCCAGTACTTC
TRBJ2-2 few TRBV15 TRBD1 15 CATSRIDRDTGELFF TGTGCCACCAGCAGAATAGACAGGGACACCGGGGAGCTGTTTTTT
TRBJ2-2 NA TRBV5-4 NA 17 CASSLPMTRQNTGELFF TGTGCCAGCAGCTTACCCATGACCCGGCAGAACACCGGGGAGCTGTTTTTT
TRBJ1-2 few TRBV10-3 TRBD1 15 CAIKPPGTENYGYTF TGTGCCATCAAGCCCCCCGGGACAGAGAACTATGGCTACACCTTC
TRBJ1-1 few TRBV9 NA 13 CASSVVGATEAFF TGTGCCAGCAGCGTAGTAGGGGCCACTGAAGCTTTCTTT
TRBJ2-5 NA TRBV27 NA 16 CASSLWRQGKRETQYF TGTGCCAGCAGTTTATGGCGGCAGGGTAAAAGGGAGACCCAGTACTTC
TRBJ1-2 few TRBV6-1 NA 14 CASSPGPGGYGYTF TGTGCCAGCAGCCCCGGGCCCGGCGGCTATGGCTACACCTTC
TRBJ2-2 NA TRBV7-2 NA 16 CASSSRLITGTGELFF TGTGCCAGCAGCTCCAGGCTCATCACCGGGACCGGGGAGCTGTTTTTT
TRBJ2-2 once TRBV7-2 TRBD1 16 CASSLGDRLNTGELFF TGTGCCAGCAGCTTGGGGGACAGGTTGAACACCGGGGAGCTGTTTTTT
TRBJ1-2 few TRBV30 NA 14 CAWSVGQFRYGYTF TGTGCCTGGAGTGTAGGCCAGTTTCGCTATGGCTACACCTTC
TRBJ2-1 NA TRBV7-8 TRBD1 15 CASSLRRDRDGEQFF TGTGCCAGCAGCTTGCGTCGGGACAGGGATGGTGAGCAGTTCTTC
TRBJ1-2 NA TRBV6-5 NA 13 CASGAVSNYGYTF TGTGCCAGCGGGGCAGTAAGCAACTATGGCTACACCTTC
TRBJ1-1 few TRBV4-2 TRBD1 18 CASSRKPTGGYGNTEAFF TGTGCCAGCAGCCGAAAACCCACAGGGGGCTATGGGAACACTGAAGCTTTCTTT
TRBJ2-3 NA TRBV28 TRBD1 16 CASSSHRGLGTDTQYF TGTGCCAGCAGTTCCCACAGGGGGCTCGGGACAGATACGCAGTATTTT
TRBJ1-4 NA TRBV4-2 NA 16 CASSQEEGHMGKKLFF TGTGCCAGCAGCCAAGAGGAGGGGCACATGGGGAAAAAACTGTTTTTT
TRBJ1-1 NA TRBV7-2 TRBD1 14 CASSPGQINTEAFF TGTGCCAGCAGCCCGGGACAGATAAACACTGAAGCTTTCTTT
TRBJ1-5 NA TRBV19 TRBD1 16 CASEPGQGRRDQPQHF TGTGCCAGTGAACCGGGACAGGGGAGGAGAGATCAGCCCCAGCATTTT
TRBJ1-2 NA TRBV7-2 NA 15 CASSLDPGQEDGYTF TGTGCCAGCAGCTTAGACCCAGGGCAGGAGGATGGCTACACCTTC
TRBJ2-3 NA TRBV10-2 NA 12 CASSERADTQYF TGCGCCAGCAGTGAACGTGCGGATACGCAGTATTTT
TRBJ2-5 few TRBV7-8 NA 14 CASSLRDNQETQYF TGTGCCAGCAGCTTACGGGACAACCAAGAGACCCAGTACTTC
TRBJ2-3 few TRBV7-6 TRBD1 15 CASSRTGSSTDTQYF TGTGCCAGCAGCCGGACAGGGTCTAGCACAGATACGCAGTATTTT
TRBJ1-2 few TRBV16 NA 14 CASSQSFKDSGYTF TGTGCCAGCAGCCAATCGTTCAAGGATTCCGGCTACACCTTC
TRBJ2-3 few TRBV30 TRBD2 13 CAWNWASGDTQYF TGTGCCTGGAATTGGGCTAGCGGAGATACGCAGTATTTT
TRBJ2-5 few TRBV5-1 NA 16 CASSLQAGGIQETQYF TGCGCCAGCAGCTTGCAGGCAGGAGGAATCCAAGAGACCCAGTACTTC
TRBJ1-3 few TRBV14 NA 14 CASSPLSSGNTIYF TGTGCCAGCAGCCCTCTCAGCTCTGGAAACACCATATATTTT
TRBJ2-7 NA TRBV2 NA 13 CASRPQVSYEQYF TGTGCCAGCAGACCACAGGTTTCCTACGAGCAGTACTTC
TRBJ2-1 NA TRBV6-5 TRBD2 15 CASRRTSGPDNEQFF TGTGCCAGCAGACGTACTAGCGGGCCAGACAATGAGCAGTTCTTC
TRBJ2-5 NA TRBV13 NA 15 CASSLQLGRQETQYF TGTGCCAGCAGCTTGCAATTAGGCCGACAAGAGACCCAGTACTTC
TRBJ2-3 few TRBV5-1 NA 14 CASSLGQTTDTQYF TGCGCCAGCAGCTTGGGGCAAACCACAGATACGCAGTATTTT
TRBJ1-5 few TRBV30 TRBD1 14 CAWDGQGANQPQHF TGTGCCTGGGACGGACAGGGGGCTAATCAGCCCCAGCATTTT
TRBJ2-7 few TRBV6-1 TRBD2 14 CASDKRGRPYEQYF TGTGCCAGCGATAAGCGGGGCAGGCCCTACGAGCAGTACTTC
TRBJ1-2 few TRBV30 NA 13 CAWSVQGSYGYTF TGTGCCTGGAGTGTACAGGGAAGCTATGGCTACACCTTC